This T cell receptor (beta chain) comes out of a study of OX40 agonist ivuxolimab in advanced cancers. Study background: Ivuxolimab, an agonistic anti-OX40 (CD134) antibody, was given to patients. General observations from the study: Among the nonresponders, some also had low normalized T-cell clonal expansion.

CDR1 is MNHEY, CDR2 SMNVEV, per germline (reference sequence). After removal of 6 bases from V and 9 bases from J, the junction contained 11 bases not matched to a gene. The CDR3 is 14 residues long. With regard to this clone: Its antigen is not identified.

The method was immunoSEQ multiplex PCR; TCRdb's version includes in-frame clones alone and lacks a portion of them. This table holds about 58,000 clones, roughly 91% found once. Prior autoimmune disease or systemic immunosuppression barred patients. This receptor was obtained from an adult with an advanced solid tumor such as melanoma, head and neck, liver or kidney cancer. The gene calls are TRBV27 and TRBJ2-1; TRBD2 agrees at 7 bases. This material consisted of CD4+ or CD8+ T cells sorted from blood, taken in a trial of the OX40 agonist ivuxolimab. The DNA of the CDR3 is TGTGCCAGCAGGGTGACTAGCAGAAGGTCTGAGCAGTTCTTC. This translates into CASRVTSRRSEQFF.